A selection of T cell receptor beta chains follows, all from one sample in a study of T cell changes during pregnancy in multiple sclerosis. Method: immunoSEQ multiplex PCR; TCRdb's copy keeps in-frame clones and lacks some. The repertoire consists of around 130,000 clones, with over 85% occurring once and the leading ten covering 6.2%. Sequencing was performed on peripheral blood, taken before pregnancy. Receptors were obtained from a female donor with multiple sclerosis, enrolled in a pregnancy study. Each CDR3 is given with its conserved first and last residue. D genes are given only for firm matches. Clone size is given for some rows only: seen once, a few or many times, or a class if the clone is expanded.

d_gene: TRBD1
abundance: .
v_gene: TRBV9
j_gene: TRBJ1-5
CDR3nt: TGTGCCAGCAGCTTCGGGACAGGGGTGGGACAGCCCCAGCATTTT
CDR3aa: CASSFGTGVGQPQHF

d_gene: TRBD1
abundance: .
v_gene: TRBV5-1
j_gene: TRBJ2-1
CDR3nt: TGCGCCAGCAGCTGGACAGGGGTAAATATGGATGAGCAGTTCTTC
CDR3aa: CASSWTGVNMDEQFF

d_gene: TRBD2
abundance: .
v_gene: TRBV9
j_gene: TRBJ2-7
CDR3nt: TGTGCCAGCAGCGTAGACCTAGCGGGTCCCTACGAGCAGTACTTC
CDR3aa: CASSVDLAGPYEQYF

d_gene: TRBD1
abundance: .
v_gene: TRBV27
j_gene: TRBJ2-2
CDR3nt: TGTGCCAGCAGGTCGGTGGGGGGGACAGGGAACGGGGAGCTGTTTTTT
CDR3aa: CASRSVGGTGNGELFF

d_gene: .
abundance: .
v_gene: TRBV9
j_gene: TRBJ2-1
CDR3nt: TGTGCCAGCAGCAAACCTAGCGTATCCTACAATGAGCAGTTCTTC
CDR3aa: CASSKPSVSYNEQFF

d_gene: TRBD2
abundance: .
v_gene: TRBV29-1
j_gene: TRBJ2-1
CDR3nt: TGCAGCGTTGAGGGCGGGAGCTCCTACAATGAGCAGTTCTTC
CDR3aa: CSVEGGSSYNEQFF

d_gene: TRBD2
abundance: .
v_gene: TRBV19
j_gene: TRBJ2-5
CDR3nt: TGTGCCAGTAGACTAGCGGGAGGAGAGACCCAGTACTTC
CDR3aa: CASRLAGGETQYF

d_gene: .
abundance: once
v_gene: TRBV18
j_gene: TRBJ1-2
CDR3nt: TGTGCCAGCTCACCATTAGGACAGCTCTATGGCTACACCTTC
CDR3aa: CASSPLGQLYGYTF

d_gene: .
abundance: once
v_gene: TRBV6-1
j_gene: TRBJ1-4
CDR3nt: TGTGCCAGCAGTGACCCACGTGAGGGTGAAAAACTGTTTTTT
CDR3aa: CASSDPREGEKLFF

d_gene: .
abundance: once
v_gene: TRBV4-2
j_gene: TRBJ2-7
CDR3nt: TGTGCCAGCAGCCAAGCCGGCGGCTCCTACGAGCAGTACTTC
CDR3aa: CASSQAGGSYEQYF

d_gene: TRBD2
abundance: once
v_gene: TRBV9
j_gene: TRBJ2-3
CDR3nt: TGTGCCAGCAGCGCGAATCTAGCGGGGGGCACAGATACGCAGTATTTT
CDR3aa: CASSANLAGGTDTQYF

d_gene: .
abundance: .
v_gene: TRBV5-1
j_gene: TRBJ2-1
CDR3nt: TGCGCCAGCAGCTTGGTGTCGGCAGGGGGGTCATCCTACAATGAGCAGTTCTTC
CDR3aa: CASSLVSAGGSSYNEQFF

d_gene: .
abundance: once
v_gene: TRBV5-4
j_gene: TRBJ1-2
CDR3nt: TGTGCCAGCACTTTGGGGGGGAACTATGGCTACACCTTC
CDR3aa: CASTLGGNYGYTF

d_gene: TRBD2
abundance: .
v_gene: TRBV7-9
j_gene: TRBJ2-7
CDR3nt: TGTGCCAGCAGCCCCGGACTAGCGGGCTCCTACGAGCAGTACTTC
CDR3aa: CASSPGLAGSYEQYF

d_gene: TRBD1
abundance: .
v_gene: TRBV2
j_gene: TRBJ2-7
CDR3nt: TGTGCCAGCGGGACAGGGACCTACGAGCAGTACTTC
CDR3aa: CASGTGTYEQYF

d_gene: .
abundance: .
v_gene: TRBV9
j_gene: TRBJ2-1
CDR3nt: TGTGCCAGCAGCGTCGGGAACCGCTACGCTGAGCAGTTCTTC
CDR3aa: CASSVGNRYAEQFF

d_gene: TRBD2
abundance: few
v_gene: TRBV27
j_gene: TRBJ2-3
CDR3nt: TGTGCCAGCAGTTTGATCCTAGCGGGGAACGCGTATTTT
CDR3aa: CASSLILAGNAYF

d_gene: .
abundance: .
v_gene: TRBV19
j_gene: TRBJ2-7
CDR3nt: TGTGCCAGTAGTATAGATTACAGCACCTACGAGCAGTACTTC
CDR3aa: CASSIDYSTYEQYF

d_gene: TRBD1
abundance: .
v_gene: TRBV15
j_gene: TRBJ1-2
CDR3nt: TGTGCCACCAGCAGAGTCCAGGGGGCTAATGGCTACACCTTC
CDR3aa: CATSRVQGANGYTF

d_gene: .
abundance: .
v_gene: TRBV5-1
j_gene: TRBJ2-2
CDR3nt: TGCGCCAGCAGCACTTCAGGGTCGAACACCGGGGAGCTGTTTTTT
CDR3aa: CASSTSGSNTGELFF

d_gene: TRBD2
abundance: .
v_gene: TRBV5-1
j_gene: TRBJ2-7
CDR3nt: TGCGCCAGCAGCTTCAGCGGGAGGAGCTCCTACGAGCAGTACTTC
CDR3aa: CASSFSGRSSYEQYF

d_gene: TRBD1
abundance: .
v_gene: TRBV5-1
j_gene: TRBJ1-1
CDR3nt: TGCGCCAGCAGCCCGGGACAGGGAAACTGGAACACTGAAGCTTTCTTT
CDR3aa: CASSPGQGNWNTEAFF

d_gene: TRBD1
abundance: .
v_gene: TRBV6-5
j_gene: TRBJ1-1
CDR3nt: TGTGCCAGCAGTTCCAGGGGGAGGACTGAAGCTTTCTTT
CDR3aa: CASSSRGRTEAFF

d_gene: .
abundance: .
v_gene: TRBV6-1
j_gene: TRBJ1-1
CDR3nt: TGTGCCAGCAGTGAGACGGGGTCGAACACTGAAGCTTTCTTT
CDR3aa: CASSETGSNTEAFF

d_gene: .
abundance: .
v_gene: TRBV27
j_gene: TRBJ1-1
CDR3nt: TGTGCCAGCCGTACAGGATCGGGTGAAGCTTTCTTT
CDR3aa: CASRTGSGEAFF

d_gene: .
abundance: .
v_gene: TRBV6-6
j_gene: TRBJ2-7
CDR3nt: TGTGCCAGCAGTTACTCCGCCTACGAGCAGTACTTC
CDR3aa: CASSYSAYEQYF

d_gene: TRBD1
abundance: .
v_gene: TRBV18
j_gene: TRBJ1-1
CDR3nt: TGTGCCAGCTCGCGGGACAGAAACACTGAAGCTTTCTTT
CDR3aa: CASSRDRNTEAFF

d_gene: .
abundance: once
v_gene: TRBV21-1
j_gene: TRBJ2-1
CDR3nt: TGTGCCAGCAGCAAAGAGCGGGGGGCTTCCTACAATGAGCAGTTCTTC
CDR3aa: CASSKERGASYNEQFF

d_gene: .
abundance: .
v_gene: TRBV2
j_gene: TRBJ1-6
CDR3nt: TGTGCCAGGGGGTGTTATTGGACAGCCAGTGTACCCCTCCACTTT
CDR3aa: CARGCYWTASVPLHF

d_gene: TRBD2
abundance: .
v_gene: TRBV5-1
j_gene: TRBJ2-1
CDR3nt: TGCGCCAGCAGCTTTCGGACTAGCGCGACGCGGGGGGGTGAGCAGTTCTTC
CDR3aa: CASSFRTSATRGGEQFF

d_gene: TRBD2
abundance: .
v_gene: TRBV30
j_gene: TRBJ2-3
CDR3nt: TGTGCCTGGAGTCCCGGCGGGAGGGCTACTACGCAGTATTTT
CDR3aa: CAWSPGGRATTQYF

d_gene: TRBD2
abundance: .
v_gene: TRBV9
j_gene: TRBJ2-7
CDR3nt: TGTGCCAGCAGCGTTCTAGCGGGAGGCTCCTACGAGCAGTACTTC
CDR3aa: CASSVLAGGSYEQYF

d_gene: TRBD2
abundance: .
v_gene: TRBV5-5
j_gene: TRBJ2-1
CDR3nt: TGTGCCAGCAGCTCTCAGACTAGCGGAGTCTACAATGAGCAGTTCTTC
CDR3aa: CASSSQTSGVYNEQFF

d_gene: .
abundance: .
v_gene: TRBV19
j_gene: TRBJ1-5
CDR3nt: TGTGCCACTACTGTGTCGGGTTGGGGCAATCAGCCCCAGCATTTT
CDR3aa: CATTVSGWGNQPQHF

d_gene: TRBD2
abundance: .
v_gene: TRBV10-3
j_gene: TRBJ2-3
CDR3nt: TGTGCCATCAGCGGGACTAGCGGGAGCACAGATACGCAGTATTTT
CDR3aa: CAISGTSGSTDTQYF

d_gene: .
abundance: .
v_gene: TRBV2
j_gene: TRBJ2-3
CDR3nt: TGTGCCAGCAGCTTAAGGGTGAGGGCAGATACGCAGTATTTT
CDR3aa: CASSLRVRADTQYF

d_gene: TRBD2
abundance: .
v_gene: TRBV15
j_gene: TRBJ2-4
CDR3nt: TGTGCCACCAGCAGGCCGGGACTAGCGGGGGGCCGAGCCAAAAACATTCAGTACTTC
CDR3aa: CATSRPGLAGGRAKNIQYF

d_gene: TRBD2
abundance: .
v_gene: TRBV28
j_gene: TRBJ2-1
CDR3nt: TGTGCCAGCAGTGGACTAGCGGGCGCGAAGAGGATACCCTCCAATGAGCAGTTCTTC
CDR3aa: CASSGLAGAKRIPSNEQFF

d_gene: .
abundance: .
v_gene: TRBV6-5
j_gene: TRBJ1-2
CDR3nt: TGTGCCAGCAGTTACTCGGGGGGGGATGGCTACACCTTC
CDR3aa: CASSYSGGDGYTF

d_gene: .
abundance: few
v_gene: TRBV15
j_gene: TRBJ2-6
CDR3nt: TGTGCCACCAGCGCCGAGGACACTGGGGCCAACGTCCTGACTTTC
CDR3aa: CATSAEDTGANVLTF

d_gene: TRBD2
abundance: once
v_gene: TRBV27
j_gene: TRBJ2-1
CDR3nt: TGTGCTAGCGGGAGGGTGGGATACAATGAGCAGTTCTTC
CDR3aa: CASGRVGYNEQFF

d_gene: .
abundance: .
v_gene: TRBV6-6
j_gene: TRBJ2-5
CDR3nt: TGTGCCAGCAGTTACGGTTCGGGGTGGCAAGAGACCCAGTACTTC
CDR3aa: CASSYGSGWQETQYF

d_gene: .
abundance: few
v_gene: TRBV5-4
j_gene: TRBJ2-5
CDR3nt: TGTGCCAGCAGCTTGTTGACAGCAGGGAGGAAAGAGACCCAGTACTTC
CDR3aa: CASSLLTAGRKETQYF

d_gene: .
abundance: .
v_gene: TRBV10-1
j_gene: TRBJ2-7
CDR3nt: TGCGCCAGCAGTGAGTACCCCTCGACGGAGTTTACCTACGAGCAGTACTTC
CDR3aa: CASSEYPSTEFTYEQYF

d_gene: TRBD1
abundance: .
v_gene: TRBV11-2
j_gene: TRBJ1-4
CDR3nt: TGTGCCAGCAGCTTAATGGGACAGGGATCAGGAAAACTGTTTTTT
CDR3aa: CASSLMGQGSGKLFF

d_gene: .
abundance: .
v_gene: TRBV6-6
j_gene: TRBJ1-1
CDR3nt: TGTGCCAGTATTAACCGTCTGGCGGGCACTGAAGCTTTCTTT
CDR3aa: CASINRLAGTEAFF

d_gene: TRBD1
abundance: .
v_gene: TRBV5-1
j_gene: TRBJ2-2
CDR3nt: TGCGCCAGCAGCTGGGAACACAGGGGTAACGGGGAGCTGTTTTTT
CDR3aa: CASSWEHRGNGELFF

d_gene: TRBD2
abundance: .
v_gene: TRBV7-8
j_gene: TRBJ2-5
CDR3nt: TGTGCCAGCAGCCCCAGGGGACTAGCGGGGGGTAACCAGTACTTC
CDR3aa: CASSPRGLAGGNQYF

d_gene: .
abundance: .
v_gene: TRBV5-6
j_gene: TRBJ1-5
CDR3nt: TGTGCCAGCAGCCGCGGCAATCAGCCCCAGCATTTT
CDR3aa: CASSRGNQPQHF

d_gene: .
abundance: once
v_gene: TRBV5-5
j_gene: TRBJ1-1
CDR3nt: TGTGCCAGCAGCTGGACAGTAAGCCCTGAAGCTTTCTTT
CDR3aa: CASSWTVSPEAFF

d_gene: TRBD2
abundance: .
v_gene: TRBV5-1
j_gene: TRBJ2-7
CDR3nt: TGCGCCAGCAGGCCATTGGCGGGAGGGGACTACGAGCAGTACTTC
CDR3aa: CASRPLAGGDYEQYF

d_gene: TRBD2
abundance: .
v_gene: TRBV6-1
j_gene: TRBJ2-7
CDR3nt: TGTGCCAGCAGTGAAGCGACGGGAGGGCCCTACGAGCAGTACTTC
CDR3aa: CASSEATGGPYEQYF

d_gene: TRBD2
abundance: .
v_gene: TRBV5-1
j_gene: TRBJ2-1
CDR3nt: TGCGCCAGCAGCCCTATAGCGGGGGGGCGCTACAATGAGCAGTTCTTC
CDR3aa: CASSPIAGGRYNEQFF

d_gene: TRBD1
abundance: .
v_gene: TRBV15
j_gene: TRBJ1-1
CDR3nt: TGTGCCACCAGCAGAGATAGGACAGGTGTGGCTTTCTTT
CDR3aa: CATSRDRTGVAFF

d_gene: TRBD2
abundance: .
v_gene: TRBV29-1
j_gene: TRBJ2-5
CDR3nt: TGCAGCGTGGGCGGGACTAGCGGGACGGAGACCCAGTACTTC
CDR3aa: CSVGGTSGTETQYF

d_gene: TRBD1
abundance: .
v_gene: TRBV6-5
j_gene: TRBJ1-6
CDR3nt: TGTGCCAGCAGTTACTCGACAGGGGGTGGCTCACCCCTCCACTTT
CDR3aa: CASSYSTGGGSPLHF